Below, 29 T cell receptor beta chains from the same sample are listed, as sequenced in a study of human T cells and chemical hapten exposure. Stated time point: patch test 1, 2 weeks after DPC sensitization. Treatment noted: therapeutic diphenylcyclopropenone sensitization with weekly scalp DPC. Whole blood that had not been fractionated was the source of extracted total RNA. TCRdb reprocessed the RACE reads with MiXCR, giving one entry per CDR3 protein. Here the sample spans 50,000 or so distinct CDR3 sequences, 8% to 13% being singletons. The sequencing used whole blood, collected in connection with sensitization to the hapten diphenylcyclopropenone (DPC). The origin of the receptors is a woman aged 40 to 55 with alopecia areata. Some clones in this sample may be carry-over from other donors' samples.

This clonotype was counted between two and nine times. The chain carries TRBV25-1 and TRBJ2-7; D not certain. With 3 bases removed from V and 2 bases from J, the gap between germline ends came to 2 bases. The CDR3 covers 11 residues. The germline V gene has CDR1 MGHDK and CDR2 SYGVNS. The CDR3 loop reads CASSEAYEQYF. The CDR3 nucleotides read TGTGCCAGCAGTGAGGCCTACGAGCAGTACTTC.

This clonotype was found a few times. The rearrangement uses TRBV30 and TRBJ2-2, with TRBD1 as a possible D gene (6 bases). This CDR3 comprises 13 residues. Germline CDR1 and CDR2: GTSNPN and SVGIG (reference sequence). V lost 7 bases and J 5 bases, leaving 14 bases between the germline ends. The CDR3 loop is CALGQGNTGELFF. Written as DNA, the CDR3 is TGTGCCTTAGGGCAGGGGAATACCGGGGAGCTGTTTTTT.

This clonotype was seen at least ten times. The chain has TRBV10-3 and TRBJ2-5, with 11 bases identical to TRBD1. The ends lost 6 bases at V and 4 bases at J; junction bases unmatched: 1. The CDR3 is 13 amino acids. Germline-derived CDR1 and CDR2 are ENHRY and SYGVKD. CDR3 sequence reads: CAIRDRGLETQYF. Written as DNA, the CDR3 is TGTGCCATCAGGGACAGGGGGCTAGAGACCCAGTACTTC.

By its share, this clonotype is medium-sized. J is TRBJ1-5 and V is TRBV10-3; 7 nucleotides agree with TRBD1. V lost 2 bases and J lost 1; bases outside the gene matches: 8. The CDR3 has 17 amino acids. CDR1 is ENHRY, CDR2 SYGVKD, per germline. The CDR3 DNA sequence: TGTGCCATCAGTGAGAGAGACAGGGACTTAAGCAATCAGCCCCAGCATTTT. It is translated as CAISERDRDLSNQPQHF.

This clonotype was seen more than once but under ten times. The V gene is TRBV5-6, the J gene TRBJ2-1; D remains ambiguous. Germline V gives CDR1 SGHDT, CDR2 YYEEEE. The germline V and J ends were trimmed by 1 base and 5 bases, with 7 bases remaining between them. CDR3 size: 13 residues. The CDR3 loop reads CASSLWQDNEQFF. The CDR3 DNA reads TGTGCCAGCAGCTTGTGGCAGGACAATGAGCAGTTCTTC. The full variable domain, rest sourced from reference TRBV5-6 and TRBJ2-1, is DAGVTQSPTHLIKTRGQQVTLRCSPKSGHDTVSWYQQALGQGPQFIFQYYEEEERQRGNFPDRFSGHQFPNYSSELNVNALLLGDSALYLCASSLWQDNEQFFGPGTRLTVL.

At least ten counts were recorded for this clonotype. Germline is not matched at one junction end, which may reflect a read error. The chain couples TRBV3-1 to TRBJ2-1; TRBD2 is a possible D gene (7 bases). The V gene's germline CDR1 is LGHDT and CDR2 YNNKEL (reference sequence). The CDR3 sequence is 18 residues long. The CDR3 loop is CASSQGPGRGTSYDEQFF. The CDR3 DNA follows: TGTGCCAGCAGCCAGGGCCCAGGGAGGGGGACTTCCTACGATGAGCAGTTCTTC.

This clonotype was counted between two and nine times. The chain recombines TRBV7-2 with TRBJ1-1, with D possibly matching TRBD1 (5 bases). The CDR3 extends over 12 amino acids. Germline CDR1 is SGHTA and CDR2 is FQGNSA. Trimming stripped 3 bases from V and 8 bases from J, with 10 bases between. The CDR3 DNA follows: TGTGCCAGCAGCTTTGGGGCAGCCGAAGCTTTCTTT. It codes for CASSFGAAEAFF. Filled out from reference TRBV7-2 and TRBJ1-1, the complete variable domain reads GAGVSQSPSNKVTEKGKDVELRCDPISGHTALYWYRQSLGQGLEFLIYFQGNSAPDKSGLPSDRFSAERTGGSVSTLTIQRTQQEDSAVYLCASSFGAAEAFFGQGTRLTVV.

This clonotype came up a few times. The V call is TRBV7-9, the J call TRBJ1-4; D is undetermined. V lost 8 bases and J 6 bases, leaving 16 bases between the germline ends. Germline loops: CDR1 SEHNR, CDR2 FQNEAQ (reference sequence). CDR3 size: 14 residues. The CDR3 DNA is TGTGCCAGCCTGTCCCCGGGAGTGGATGAAAAACTGTTTTTT. Protein product: CASLSPGVDEKLFF.

The sample holds a few counts of this clonotype. CDR3 sequence reads: CASNQRGEHTEAFF. The CDR3 coding sequence is TGTGCCAGCAACCAACGAGGAGAGCACACTGAAGCTTTCTTT. J is TRBJ1-1 and V is TRBV7-2, with D unclear. V was trimmed by 7 bases and J by 3 bases, leaving 15 bases between them. Looked up from germline, CDR1 is SGHTA and CDR2 is FQGNSA. The CDR3 is made up of 14 amino acids.

This clonotype was seen many times. The CDR3 protein is CASSRLLNTGELFF. Here the CDR3 DNA reads TGTGCCAGCAGTCGACTCCTTAACACCGGGGAGCTGTTTTTT. The chain carries TRBV6-2 or TRBV6-3 and TRBJ2-2; D is unresolved. This CDR3 comprises 14 residues. Deletions cut 5 bases from V and 2 bases from J, with 9 bases between. In germline, CDR1 is MNHEY, CDR2 SVGEGT.

This clonotype appeared a few times. The chain carries TRBV5-5 and TRBJ2-4; no clear D gene. Germline CDR1 is SGHKS and CDR2 is YYEKEE (reference sequence). CDR3 length: 14 amino acids. The germline V and J ends were trimmed by 4 bases and 0 bases, with 8 bases remaining between them. For the CDR3, the DNA is TGTGCCAGCAGCGTTCAGATAGCCAAAAACATTCAGTACTTC. Residues: CASSVQIAKNIQYF. Full variable domain (rest looked up from reference TRBV5-5 and TRBJ2-4): DAGVTQSPTHLIKTRGQQVTLRCSPISGHKSVSWYQQVLGQGPQFIFQYYEKEERGRGNFPDRFSARQFPNYSSELNVNALLLGDSALYLCASSVQIAKNIQYFGAGTRLSVL.

The V call is TRBV20-1, the J call TRBJ2-1; D is possibly TRBD1 or TRBD2 (5 bases each). CDR1 and CDR2 from the germline V gene are DFQATT and SNEGSKA (reference sequence). The CDR3 extends over 10 amino acids. V was clipped by 6 bases and J by 7 bases, with 7 bases between them. The CDR3 bases are TGCAGTGCGGGGGTGAATGAGCAGTTCTTC. This gives the protein CSAGVNEQFF.

The chain is built from TRBV28 and TRBJ1-2, with D possibly being TRBD1 (6 bases). V lost 8 bases, J lost 4 bases, and 11 bases lay in between. Germline V gene data show CDR1 as MDHEN and CDR2 as SYDVKM. CDR3 size: 12 residues. The CDR3 reads CASADRFYGYTF. CDR3 bases: TGTGCCAGCGCCGACAGGTTCTATGGCTACACCTTC.

This chain links TRBV19 with TRBJ2-6; D gene uncertain. Trimming left V 6 bases short and J 1 base short, with 10 bases between. The CDR3 totals 15 residues. Germline V gene lookup returns CDR1 LNHDA and CDR2 SQIVND (reference sequence). The CDR3 protein is CASRSPLSGANVLTF. In DNA, the CDR3 is TGTGCCAGTAGGAGCCCTTTATCTGGGGCCAACGTCCTGACTTTC. The entire variable domain, with the rest obtained from reference TRBV19 and TRBJ2-6, is as follows: DGGITQSPKYLFRKEGQNVTLSCEQNLNHDAMYWYRQDPGQGLRLIYYSQIVNDFQKGDIAEGYSVSREKKESFPLTVTSAQKNPTAFYLCASRSPLSGANVLTFGAGSRLTVL.

This clonotype was counted many times. The chain uses TRBV12-3 or TRBV12-4 and TRBJ2-3; the D gene could be TRBD1 or TRBD2 (6 bases each). CDR3 length: 13 amino acids. V was shortened by 10 bases and J by 0 bases, with 11 bases between the two germline ends. The CDR3 DNA sequence: TGTGCCAATACGGGGGCTAGCACAGATACGCAGTATTTT. Amino acids: CANTGASTDTQYF.

The sample holds many counts of this clonotype. The chain recombines TRBV5-1 with TRBJ1-3, with D possibly being TRBD1 (5 bases). Germline V CDR1 and CDR2: SGHRS, YFSETQ. The ends were cut back, 0 bases at V and 8 bases at J, with 18 bases in the middle. This CDR3 contains 16 residues. The CDR3 coding sequence is TGCGCCAGCAGCTTGGTCGAGACTGGGGCTATCGACACCATATATTTT. Amino acid sequence: CASSLVETGAIDTIYF.

This clonotype was detected ten times or more. The chain has TRBV6-1 and TRBJ2-2, with TRBD2 identical over 9 bases. V was clipped by 2 bases and J by 4 bases; unmatched bases: 5. The CDR3 loop spans 16 amino acids. Germline CDR1 is MNHNS and CDR2 is SASEGT. This CDR3 is CASSEWDSGSTGELFF. Here the CDR3 DNA reads TGTGCCAGCAGTGAATGGGATAGCGGGAGCACCGGGGAGCTGTTTTTT.

V is TRBV2 and J is TRBJ2-1; 13 bases are a match to TRBD2. The CDR3 spans 15 residues. V dropped 8 bases and J dropped 9; count of bases not matched to a gene: 10. Germline V lookup: CDR1 SNHLY, CDR2 FYNNEI. The CDR3 here is CASQEGLAGVAEQFF. DNA for the CDR3: TGTGCCAGCCAAGAAGGACTAGCGGGAGTGGCTGAGCAGTTCTTC.

This clonotype came up a few times. V and J are TRBV6-5 and TRBJ1-2; 7 bases map to TRBD1. Germline-derived CDR1 and CDR2 are MNHEY and SVGAGI. The CDR3 extends over 13 amino acids. Germline trimming cut 4 bases from V and 6 bases from J; bases unmatched to any gene: 5. CDR3 DNA sequence: TGTGCCAGCAGTTTCCGACAGGGCGATGGCTACACCTTC. This encodes CASSFRQGDGYTF.

V and J are TRBV12-3 or TRBV12-4 and TRBJ2-7; 9 bases fit TRBD2. Trimming at V came to 6 bases and at J to 4 bases, leaving 1 base not matched to a gene. This CDR3 contains 12 residues. The CDR3 nucleotides read TGTGCCAGCAGCGGACTAGCGTACGAGCAGTACTTC. It yields the protein CASSGLAYEQYF.

In its sample, this clonotype was seen many times. The chain uses TRBV12-3 or TRBV12-4 and TRBJ2-4; unclear D gene. V was cut by 5 bases and J by 0 bases, with 8 bases left in between. This CDR3 spans 14 amino acids. CDR3: CASSPGLAKNIQYF. CDR3 nucleotides: TGTGCCAGCAGTCCCGGATTAGCCAAAAACATTCAGTACTTC.

Ten or more counts support this clonotype. This rearrangement joins TRBV5-1 to TRBJ2-5, with 9 bases fitting TRBD2. Germline CDR1 is SGHRS and CDR2 is YFSETQ. The CDR3 totals 16 residues. The V segment lost 1 base and the J segment 4 bases; nucleotides outside the gene matches: 8. This CDR3 reads CASSLSGLASRETQYF. CDR3 DNA: TGCGCCAGCAGCTTGTCTGGACTAGCGAGTCGAGAGACCCAGTACTTC.

This chain links TRBV5-1 with TRBJ2-6; possibly TRBD2 for D (6 bases). This CDR3 contains 20 residues. Trimming removed 4 bases from V and 0 bases from J, with 23 bases in between. CDR1 is SGHRS, CDR2 YFSETQ, per germline. The CDR3 DNA reads as TGCGCCAGCAGCCCCCGGTCCGGGGGACGGATCGACTCTGGGGCCAACGTCCTGACTTTC. This gives the protein CASSPRSGGRIDSGANVLTF.

This clonotype was seen many times. The rearrangement uses TRBV7-2 and TRBJ1-5; 9 bases agree with TRBD1. CDR3 size: 15 residues. The V gene end was trimmed by 3 bases and the J gene end by 5 bases; junction bases not matched to a gene: 5. Germline loops: CDR1 SGHTA, CDR2 FQGNSA. CDR3 in amino acids: CASSFGQGLDQPQHF. Written as DNA, the CDR3 is TGTGCCAGCAGCTTCGGACAGGGGCTCGATCAGCCCCAGCATTTT.

The chain uses TRBV12-3 or TRBV12-4 and TRBJ1-6, with a possible D match to TRBD1 (5 bases). This CDR3 comprises 15 residues. V dropped 6 bases and J dropped 7 bases, with 16 bases sitting between them. The DNA for the CDR3 is TGTGCCAGCAGCCAGGCAAGGGGAGGAAATTCACCCCTCCACTTT. The encoded protein is CASSQARGGNSPLHF.

The genes are TRBV7-9 and TRBJ1-2; TRBD1 aligns across 7 bases. The CDR3 is made up of 14 amino acids. Germline V gene lookup returns CDR1 SEHNR and CDR2 FQNEAQ (reference sequence). V shed 5 bases and J 4 bases; nucleotides not matched to a gene: 7. This CDR3 reads CASSLTGASYGYTF. CDR3 nucleotide sequence: TGTGCCAGCAGCCTTACAGGGGCCTCCTATGGCTACACCTTC.

Regarding this clonotype: A much larger clonotype is one base distant, so this may be a read error. The V and J genes are TRBV11-3 and TRBJ1-2; 9 positions match TRBD1. The CDR3 length is 13 residues. From germline, CDR1 is SGHNT and CDR2 YENEEA. This chain's CDR3 is CASSPQGAGGCTF. CDR3 nucleotides: TGTGCCAGCAGCCCACAGGGGGCGGGGGGCTGCACCTTC.

In its sample, this clonotype was seen once. The J gene is TRBJ2-3, the V gene TRBV7-2; D not resolved. CDR1 and CDR2 from the germline V gene are SGHTA and FQGNSA. The CDR3 covers 13 residues. The V end lost 2 bases, the J end lost 4 bases, and 7 bases lay between the germline ends. CDR3 sequence: CASSLFWSDTQYF. CDR3 coding DNA: TGTGCCAGCAGCTTATTTTGGTCAGATACGCAGTATTTT.

This clonotype was recorded many times. The chain joins TRBV28 to TRBJ2-3, with TRBD2 as a possible D gene (6 bases). This CDR3 spans 16 amino acids. V was trimmed by 6 bases and J by 3 bases, leaving 19 bases between them. CDR1 is MDHEN, CDR2 SYDVKM, per germline. The CDR3 DNA sequence: TGTGCCAGCAGCAGCCTCCTTGAGGGGACTACAGATACGCAGTATTTT. It specifies CASSSLLEGTTDTQYF.